This TCR beta chain originates from a study of control samples from healthy donors and cancer patients. Germline lookup yields CDR1 LGHDT and CDR2 YNNKEL (reference sequence). The CDR3 spans 16 residues. The junction had 10 bases not matched to a gene; V was cut back by 4 bases and J by 5 bases. TCRdb's table, derived via immunoSEQ multiplex PCR, lists solely in-frame clones and lacks some. The table has roughly 120,000 clones, approximately 90% seen once. The chain uses TRBV3-1 (or the pseudogene TRBV3-2) and TRBJ2-3; the match to TRBD1 covers 9 bases. The receptor was isolated from a woman between 18 and 29 years old in good health. Sequencing used blood. CDR3 in DNA: TGTGCCAGCAGCCTGGGACAGGGCGACAAAGGAGATACGCAGTATTTT. This codes for CASSLGQGDKGDTQYF.